Included here is one T cell receptor (beta chain) sequence, with context. The record originates from a study of T cell changes during pregnancy in multiple sclerosis. Using immunoSEQ multiplex PCR, the repertoire was profiled, and TCRdb retains in-frame clones only, with some absent. The sample carries roughly 40,000 clones, around nine tenths recorded once. This sequence was found in a female donor with multiple sclerosis, enrolled in a pregnancy study. The starting material was CD8+ T cells from peripheral blood mononuclear cells, obtained in the first trimester of pregnancy.

The CDR3, as DNA: TGTGCCAGAAGCTGGGACAGCACGCTCCAACCCCTCCACTTT. This translates into CARSWDSTLQPLHF. The gene calls are TRBV5-3 and TRBJ1-6; 7 bases map to TRBD1. TRBV5-3 is noted as an ORF with a role that remains uncertain. Germline trimming cut 3 bases from V and 12 bases from J; bases unmatched to any gene: 9. The CDR3 covers 14 residues.